These 3 T cell receptor beta chains were all obtained from the same sample, sequenced in a study of blood T cell repertoires in COVID-19. TCRdb's copy holds only in-frame clones and misses some; the assay was immunoSEQ multiplex PCR. The sample includes 24,000 or so clones, roughly 84% seen only once; the top ten take about 14%. The source material was peripheral blood. These receptors all stem from a human donor in a cohort sampled during active COVID-19. The donor label of this sample is uncertain.

Only a few counts were recorded for this clone. The chain joins TRBV19 to TRBJ1-2; 9 nucleotides line up with TRBD1. Trimming at V came to 10 bases and at J to 5 bases, leaving 14 bases not matched to a gene. CDR3 length equals 15 residues. Germline V lookup: CDR1 LNHDA, CDR2 SQIVND (reference sequence). CDR3 residues: CATTRPGQGEYGYTF. For the CDR3, the DNA is TGTGCCACAACCCGCCCGGGACAGGGAGAGTATGGCTACACCTTC.

This chain links TRBV2 with TRBJ2-5, with a possible D match to TRBD2 (5 bases). V was shortened by 5 bases and J by 3 bases, with 7 bases between the two germline ends. The germline gives CDR1 SNHLY, CDR2 FYNNEI. The CDR3 totals 12 residues. CDR3: CASSRREETQYF. The CDR3 bases are TGTGCCAGCAGTCGGCGGGAAGAGACCCAGTACTTC.

The rearrangement links TRBV5-1 to TRBJ1-4; D unclear. V gave up 4 bases and J gave up 0 bases, with 13 bases separating them. This CDR3 comprises 16 residues. The germline gives CDR1 SGHRS, CDR2 YFSETQ. CDR3 nucleotides: TGCGCCAGCAGCACAGCTGGTCAGGCAACTAATGAAAAACTGTTTTTT. Translation: CASSTAGQATNEKLFF. Looking up the rest from reference TRBV5-1 and TRBJ1-4 gives the full variable domain: KAGVTQTPRYLIKTRGQQVTLSCSPISGHRSVSWYQQTPGQGLQFLFEYFSETQRNKGNFPGRFSGRQFSNSRSEMNVSTLELGDSALYLCASSTAGQATNEKLFFGSGTQLSVL.